One T cell receptor (beta chain) is described in this entry. This receptor's antigen is unknown. Base qualities are not recorded, but no much larger clone differs from it by a single base. The data are from a study of T cell changes during pregnancy in multiple sclerosis (dated by TCRdb to between 2018 and 2021). The study in broad terms: The study looked at changes in the T cell repertoire across pregnancy in women with multiple sclerosis.

Libraries were prepared through the immunoSEQ multiplex PCR assay. TCRdb's version of the immuneACCESS table is confined to in-frame rearrangements and falls short of the full clone set. An unresolved V gene accounts for under half of the shortfall where checked; the remainder is of unknown origin. The sample yields 90,000 to 100,000 clones; about 92% were counted once. Of the sample, approximately 1.4% falls within the top ten clones. The CDR3, cysteine through phenylalanine, is 15 amino acids long. The entry retains the CDR3 DNA only, 45 bases that are in frame from base 1. According to the germline V gene (reference sequence), CDR1 reads SSHAT and CDR2 reads FNYEAQ. Trimming takes 3 bases off V and 13 bases off J; junction bases not matched to a gene: 17.

This chain is built from TRBV7-7 and TRBJ2-5; 7 nucleotides in the junction match TRBD2. The sequence derives from a female donor with multiple sclerosis, enrolled in a pregnancy study. The sequencing here drew on peripheral blood, taken in the first trimester of pregnancy. The CDR3 reads as follows: CASSFLAASKADLYF. DNA sequence: TGTGCCAGCAGCTTTCTAGCGGCCTCCAAAGCGGACCTGTACTTC.